Shown below are 24 T cell receptor beta chains from a single sample sequenced in a study of beta chain features in type 1 diabetes. Reverse transcription of all isolated RNA meant that expressed TCRB transcripts were sequenced. Data came from immunoSEQ multiplex PCR; TCRdb stores just in-frame clones and leaves some out. The sample yields roughly 300,000 clones, approximately 9.7% seen once. General study results and limits: A moderate, significant TCRB CDR3 shortening appeared in type 1 diabetes across four CD4+ subsets.

Their antigens remain unidentified. Sequenced sample: central memory CD4+ T cells from blood. Receptors originate from a man aged 25 to 40 with type 1 diabetes.

This clone has a handful of counts. The chain uses TRBV11-3 and TRBJ2-3, with D tentatively TRBD1 or TRBD2 (6 bases each). V was clipped by 3 bases and J by 2 bases, with 9 bases between them. CDR1 is SGHNT, CDR2 YENEEA, per germline. The CDR3 contains 14 residues. CDR3 DNA sequence: TGTGCCAGCAGCTTGGGGGGCGCCACAGATACGCAGTATTTT. It encodes CASSLGGATDTQYF.

This clone was observed a few times. This chain joins TRBV14 and TRBJ1-1; D gene ambiguous. V was trimmed by 1 base and J by 5 bases, leaving 17 bases between them. This CDR3 contains 16 residues. Germline-derived CDR1 and CDR2 are SGHDN and FVKESK. CDR3 in amino acids: CASSQAGHPVQTEAFF. The CDR3 DNA sequence: TGTGCCAGCAGCCAAGCTGGCCACCCCGTTCAAACTGAAGCTTTCTTT.

This clone was seen a few times. The V and J genes are TRBV14 and TRBJ2-5; no firm D call. CDR1 and CDR2 from the germline V gene are SGHDN and FVKESK. The CDR3 extends over 16 amino acids. Trimming took off 3 bases at V and 1 base at J, with 15 bases between the two ends. In DNA form, the CDR3 reads TGTGCCAGCAGCCACCTTTTTCGGGCGTCCCAAGAGACCCAGTACTTC. It encodes CASSHLFRASQETQYF.

This chain links TRBV9 with TRBJ2-1, with a possible D match to TRBD2 (6 bases). There are 16 residues in the CDR3. Trimming took off 1 base at V and 4 bases at J, with 15 bases between the two ends. Germline CDR1 reads SGDLS; CDR2 reads YYNGEE. The CDR3 coding sequence is TGTGCCAGCAGCGTACAAGGCGGGGCCTTATACAATGAGCAGTTCTTC. This sequence encodes CASSVQGGALYNEQFF.

V gene TRBV5-1 combines with J gene TRBJ1-2; perhaps TRBD1 as D (5 bases). The CDR3 runs to 16 residues. Germline lookup yields CDR1 SGHRS and CDR2 YFSETQ. V shed 0 bases and J shed 2 bases, with 14 bases lying between them. This CDR3 reads CASSLVPTVKNYGYTF. The CDR3 coding sequence is TGCGCCAGCAGCTTGGTCCCGACAGTGAAGAACTATGGCTACACCTTC.

J is TRBJ2-2 and V is TRBV7-2; the D gene is possibly TRBD1 (5 bases). The CDR3 has 16 residues. Germline V gene lookup returns CDR1 SGHTA and CDR2 FQGNSA. Trimming pared 1 base from V and 5 bases from J, leaving 14 bases between. The DNA of the CDR3 is TGTGCCAGCAGCTTAGGGGGCAGGAGCATAACCGGGGAGCTGTTTTTT. It specifies CASSLGGRSITGELFF.

The chain links TRBV29-1 to TRBJ1-3, with 7 bases fitting TRBD1. Germline lookup yields CDR1 SQVTM and CDR2 ANQGSEA. V was clipped by 6 bases and J by 8 bases; unmatched bases: 4. There are 11 residues in the CDR3. Written as DNA, the CDR3 is TGCAGCGTGAGACAGGGAGACACCATATATTTT. It encodes CSVRQGDTIYF.

With regard to this clone: The sample holds other DNA sequences that translate to the same CDR3. The gene calls are TRBV7-2 and TRBJ2-7; D gene ambiguous. Germline V lookup: CDR1 SGHTA, CDR2 FQGNSA. CDR3 length equals 14 residues. Deletions cut 1 base from V and 3 bases from J, with 10 bases between. The CDR3 spells CASSLGAGSYEQYF. CDR3 bases: TGTGCCAGCAGCTTAGGTGCAGGTAGCTACGAGCAGTACTTC. The full variable domain, completed using reference TRBV7-2 and TRBJ2-7, is GAGVSQSPSNKVTEKGKDVELRCDPISGHTALYWYRQSLGQGLEFLIYFQGNSAPDKSGLPSDRFSAERTGGSVSTLTIQRTQQEDSAVYLCASSLGAGSYEQYFGPGTRLTVT.

V and J are TRBV28 and TRBJ1-6; no reliable D call. Germline V CDR1 and CDR2: MDHEN, SYDVKM. The V end lost 9 bases, the J end lost 3 bases, and 3 bases lay between the germline ends. CDR3 length: 11 residues. Written as DNA, the CDR3 is TGTGCCAGTCGCTATAATTCACCCCTCCACTTT. It encodes CASRYNSPLHF.

This clone was found a few times. The chain employs TRBV7-8 and TRBJ2-7; 12 positions agree with TRBD1. The CDR3 length is 15 residues. Trimming at V came to 3 bases and at J to 6 bases, leaving 6 bases not matched to a gene. From germline, CDR1 is SGHVS and CDR2 FQNEAQ. As DNA, the CDR3 is TGTGCCAGCAGCTTGACCGGGACAGGGGGCCGCGAGCAGTACTTC. Translation gives CASSLTGTGGREQYF.

This clone was recorded at least ten times. This chain joins TRBV10-3 and TRBJ2-3, with TRBD2 matching 13 bases. The length of the CDR3 is 14 residues. Per germline, CDR1 ENHRY and CDR2 SYGVKD. After removal of 6 bases from V and 4 bases from J, the junction contained 1 base not matched to a gene. Here the CDR3 DNA reads TGTGCCATCAGCGGGACTAGCGGGGCAGATACGCAGTATTTT. Its translation: CAISGTSGADTQYF.

The J gene is TRBJ2-7, the V gene TRBV21-1. TRBV21-1 has pseudogene status. The CDR3 is 9 residues long. CDR3 DNA: TGTGCCAGCAGCAATGAGGGGCCCTTC. Protein: CASSNEGPF.

In this sample, this clone turned up a few times. This chain links TRBV5-1 with TRBJ2-2, with a possible D match to TRBD1 (5 bases). Germline CDR1 reads SGHRS; CDR2 reads YFSETQ. CDR3 length: 16 amino acids. The ends were cut back, 4 bases at V and 0 bases at J, with 13 bases in the middle. The CDR3 loop is CASSAGWGTNTGELFF. The CDR3 DNA follows: TGCGCCAGCAGCGCCGGATGGGGCACGAACACCGGGGAGCTGTTTTTT.

The V gene is TRBV19, the J gene TRBJ2-3; 9 nucleotides agree with TRBD1. CDR1 and CDR2 (germline): LNHDA, SQIVND (reference sequence). This CDR3 comprises 16 residues. J was trimmed by 6 bases and V by 5 bases; bases with no gene match: 12. Written as DNA, the CDR3 is TGTGCCAGTAGTGCTGACAGGGGGGGATCATCTGATACGCAGTATTTT. It is translated as CASSADRGGSSDTQYF.

This clone has only a few counts. The rearrangement uses TRBV10-3 and TRBJ2-2; 10 nucleotides line up with TRBD2. Germline V gene sequence: CDR1 ENHRY, CDR2 SYGVKD. The CDR3 is 14 residues long. The V gene end was trimmed by 7 bases and the J gene end by 6 bases; junction bases not matched to a gene: 5. For the CDR3, the DNA is TGTGCCATCAAGGAGCGGGGGGGCTCCGGGGAGCTGTTTTTT. It is translated as CAIKERGGSGELFF.

This clone turned up a few times. The V gene is TRBV6-5, the J gene TRBJ2-7; maybe TRBD1 (6 bases). Germline V CDR1 and CDR2: MNHEY, SVGAGI. CDR3 size: 13 residues. Trimming stripped 0 bases from V and 6 bases from J, with 9 bases between. The CDR3 loop is CASSYSKGGEQYF. CDR3 nucleotide sequence: TGTGCCAGCAGTTACTCGAAAGGGGGCGAGCAGTACTTC.

This clone was counted a few times. The J gene is TRBJ2-3, the V gene TRBV7-9; no clear D gene. V lost 2 bases and J 2 bases, leaving 5 bases between the germline ends. CDR1 and CDR2 (germline): SEHNR, FQNEAQ (reference sequence). The CDR3 is made up of 13 amino acids. The CDR3 DNA is TGTGCCAGCAGCTTACCCAACACAGATACGCAGTATTTT. Protein sequence: CASSLPNTDTQYF.

In the case of this clone: This sample also contains other DNA sequences that code for the same CDR3. The chain joins TRBV5-6 to TRBJ2-3, with D perhaps matching TRBD2 (7 bases). Trimming removed 0 bases from V and 2 bases from J, with 13 bases in between. CDR1 is SGHDT, CDR2 YYEEEE, per germline. This CDR3 has 16 amino acids. CDR3 coding DNA: TGTGCCAGCAGCTTGGCCGCGGGGGCCCCCACAGATACGCAGTATTTT. Translation gives CASSLAAGAPTDTQYF.

This clone was picked up a small number of times. The CDR3 DNA follows: TGTGCCAGCAGTGTAAATTTAGGGGGCAATGAGCAGTTCTTC. Protein: CASSVNLGGNEQFF. This rearrangement joins TRBV2 to TRBJ2-1, with a weak D call TRBD1 (6 bases). V was cut by 4 bases and J by 6 bases, with 13 bases left in between. The length of the CDR3 is 14 residues. CDR1 and CDR2 from the germline V gene are SNHLY and FYNNEI.

This clone was detected a few times. This chain uses TRBV7-2 with TRBJ2-2; a possible D gene is TRBD2 (5 bases). The V and J ends lost 1 base and 4 bases respectively, with 19 bases between them. This CDR3 spans 18 amino acids. Germline V gene data show CDR1 as SGHTA and CDR2 as FQGNSA. The CDR3 DNA is TGTGCCAGCAGCTTAGATAAGGCCGGACTTTGGAGCACCGGGGAGCTGTTTTTT. Amino acids: CASSLDKAGLWSTGELFF.

This clone was counted between two and nine times. This chain links TRBV29-1 with TRBJ1-1; D ambiguous. Germline V gene sequence: CDR1 SQVTM, CDR2 ANQGSEA. The CDR3 length is 11 residues. Trimming shortened V by 4 bases and J by 7 bases, and 10 bases separated the two germline ends. The CDR3 bases are TGCAGCGTTGTAACACAGTTTGAAGCTTTCTTT. Amino acid sequence: CSVVTQFEAFF. The whole variable domain, filled in from reference TRBV29-1 and TRBJ1-1, reads SAVISQKPSRDICQRGTSLTIQCQVDSQVTMMFWYRQQPGQSLTLIATANQGSEATYESGFVIDKFPISRPNLTFSTLTVSNMSPEDSSIYLCSVVTQFEAFFGQGTRLTVV.

This clone was detected many times. The gene calls are TRBV13 and TRBJ1-6; 7 nucleotides agree with TRBD1. Per germline, CDR1 PRHDT and CDR2 FYEKMQ (reference sequence). Trimming at V came to 5 bases and at J to 4 bases, leaving 2 bases not matched to a gene. There are 14 residues in the CDR3. In nucleotides, the CDR3 is TGTGCCAGCAGCCAGGGACAGTATAATTCACCCCTCCACTTT. It codes for CASSQGQYNSPLHF.

In its sample, this clone was seen many times. The chain employs TRBV5-1 and TRBJ2-1; 10 nucleotides align to TRBD2. Germline CDR1 reads SGHRS; CDR2 reads YFSETQ. After removal of 1 base from V and 10 bases from J, the junction contained 8 bases not matched to a gene. The CDR3 sequence is 15 residues long. This chain's CDR3 is CASSLTASGGGEQFF. DNA of the CDR3: TGCGCCAGCAGCTTGACGGCTAGCGGGGGCGGGGAGCAGTTCTTC.

V gene TRBV4-3 combines with J gene TRBJ2-5; D is possibly TRBD1 (6 bases). TRBJ2-7 explains the end of the DNA better; the J call may be wrong. Germline lookup yields CDR1 LGHNA and CDR2 YSLEER. The CDR3 spans 13 residues. CDR3 loop: CASSQQQGGEQYF. The DNA of the CDR3 is TGCGCCAGCAGCCAACAACAGGGCGGCGAGCAGTACTTC.